Each of the 7 T cell receptor beta chains below was sequenced from the same sample in a study of OX40 agonist ivuxolimab in advanced cancers. Measured with immunoSEQ multiplex PCR; TCRdb has only the in-frame clones, and not every one. Of 66,000 or so clones detected, 80% to 85% appear once; the ten largest clones hold about 4.5%. The starting material was CD4+ or CD8+ T cells sorted from blood, obtained in a trial of the OX40 agonist ivuxolimab. The receptors originated from an adult with an advanced solid tumor such as melanoma, head and neck, liver or kidney cancer.

V and J are TRBV5-1 and TRBJ1-2; no definite D call. V was pared by 0 bases and J by 7 bases, with 16 bases between. The V gene's germline CDR1 is SGHRS and CDR2 YFSETQ. The CDR3 is 15 amino acids. CDR3 DNA: TGCGCCAGCAGCTTGGGGCGGGCGGTGAACGGTGGCTACACCTTC. This translates into CASSLGRAVNGGYTF.

The chain has TRBV7-6 and TRBJ1-5; D possibly corresponds to TRBD1 (5 bases). Germline V lookup: CDR1 SGHVS, CDR2 FNYEAQ. The CDR3 is 13 residues long. The V end was cut by 8 bases, the J end by 5 bases, with 13 bases between. In nucleotides, the CDR3 is TGTGCCAGCGGCAGGGAATGGGATCAGCCCCAGCATTTT. Translating gives CASGREWDQPQHF.

The rearrangement joins TRBV27 to TRBJ2-3, with a possible D match to TRBD2 (5 bases). The CDR3 has 16 amino acids. V was pared by 6 bases and J by 0 bases, with 16 bases between. Germline-derived CDR1 and CDR2 are MNHEY and SMNVEV (reference sequence). The CDR3: CASRASGRQSTDTQYF. The CDR3 region has the DNA TGTGCCAGCAGGGCCAGCGGACGGCAAAGCACAGATACGCAGTATTTT.

This clone showed up just a few times. The CDR3 region is CANTRGPAGDNNEQFF. The CDR3 region has the DNA TGTGCCAACACCAGGGGGCCAGCGGGGGATAACAATGAGCAGTTCTTC. The J gene is TRBJ2-1, the V gene TRBV18; D tentatively reads TRBD1 or TRBD2 (8 bases each). Germline-derived CDR1 and CDR2 are KGHSH and LQKENI. The CDR3 is 16 residues long. Trimming took off 10 bases at V and 5 bases at J, with 24 bases between the two ends.

This chain links TRBV11-3 with TRBJ2-7, with a possible D match to TRBD1 (6 bases). Germline CDR1 reads SGHNT; CDR2 reads YENEEA. The CDR3 totals 17 residues. V shed 3 bases and J shed 5 bases, with 23 bases lying between them. CDR3 nucleotide sequence: TGTGCCAGCAGCTTGTCAGGCCAACAGGGTTTAAGCGACGAGCAGTACTTC. Translation: CASSLSGQQGLSDEQYF.

This clone turned up a few times. V usage is TRBV29-1 and J usage is TRBJ1-2; D possibly corresponds to TRBD1 (6 bases). Germline V gene lookup returns CDR1 SQVTM and CDR2 ANQGSEA. The CDR3 has 14 amino acids. Trimming took off 6 bases at V and 2 bases at J, with 16 bases between the two ends. The CDR3 nucleotides read TGCAGCGTCTCCCGACAGGCCAAGAACTATGGCTACACCTTC. Translated, it gives CSVSRQAKNYGYTF.

The chain is built from TRBV4-2 and TRBJ2-3; D call uncertain. CDR1 is LGHNA, CDR2 YNFKEQ, per germline. The V gene lost 4 bases and the J gene lost 6 bases, with 14 bases spanning the gap. CDR3 size: 14 residues. CDR3 nucleotide sequence: TGTGCCAGCAGCCCTGGTCCCCTTGAGGATACGCAGTATTTT. Amino acid sequence: CASSPGPLEDTQYF.